This T cell receptor (beta chain) emerged from a study of cytomegalovirus exposure and HLA in healthy donors (dated 2017 in TCRdb). Notes on the research overall: An earlier analysis of 587 of the donors reported roughly 270 Gb of sequence data and more than 90 million unique TCR beta sequences from 150 million to 200 million T cells. Roughly 300 gigabases of sequencing data and around 90 million unique TCR sequences made up an early release that covered nearly 650 HLA-typed donors. Of the 350 to 450 genotyped donors, 70% to 90% were placed in the genetic ancestry cluster associated with self-reported Caucasian donors. The study was designed to test whether signatures of past pathogen exposure could be identified by cataloging public T cell receptors. The study profiled the T cell repertoires of more than 500 subjects by immunosequencing and related them to cytomegalovirus serostatus. Besides the first cohort of 550 to 750 subjects, a separate validation cohort made up of 120 different subjects was used. The study combined high-throughput TCR immunosequencing, statistical association of individual TCRs with disease status, and machine learning to predict cytomegalovirus infection status. A later analysis re-examined previously published TCR beta repertoires from over 500 donors and added high-resolution HLA genotyping to investigate patterns of TCR occurrence. Rather than drawing on any new phenotypic data, the later analysis identified candidate immune exposures from TCR beta sequences and the way those sequences occurred across donors. An earlier analysis of several hundred of the donors used high-throughput TCR beta sequencing to judge whether each TCR beta V gene segment behaved as functional or pseudogenic. Donor age, sex, ethnicity and CMV serostatus were compiled alongside the repertoire data. Genome-wide SNP genotypes for about 60% of the roughly 670 donors were used in a later genetic analysis, which treated that subset as a discovery cohort. All discovery cohort repertoires had been generated using a single sequencing platform. Class I and class II HLA loci were covered by the typing at four-digit resolution. Typing coverage differed by locus: A, B, C, DRB1 and DQB1 were typed in about 629-640 donors, DQA1 in around 500, DPA1 in some 610, and DPB1 in 450 to 490. Because of strong linkage in the cohort, five DR-DQ haplotypes were treated as single units for association and clustering. On average, approximately 250,000 unique TCR beta nucleotide sequences were sequenced per donor among several hundred genotyped donors of the cohort, with 15% to 20% of those sequences being non-productive. Paper-wide results and their limitations: In a later analysis, several top co-occurrence clusters were reported to appear linked to parvovirus B19, influenza, CMV and Epstein-Barr virus. When HLA alleles, especially DR and DQ, strongly co-occurred, TCR associations were difficult to assign to individual alleles. Specific HLA alleles were associated with 18,000 or so TCR beta sequences at a false discovery rate of 0.05 in a later analysis. In a later analysis, most CMV-associated TCR beta chains were found to appear HLA-restricted, with HLA associations seemingly driven largely by CMV exposure. While some public TCRs were present in many individuals, most TCR sequences turned up only very rarely across donors. Sequencing depth was assumed to be roughly uniform across donors in the presence/absence analyses, though that assumption may not hold. In both the original and validation cohorts, the classifier was reported to diagnose cytomegalovirus status with high specificity and sensitivity. A further reported finding was that TCR beta sequences accurately predicted the HLA-A and HLA-B alleles for most subjects in the first cohort. Because counts were too low, seventeen rarely observed V segments, including chromosome 9 orphons, were excluded from the earlier analysis of around 640 of the donors. In the study, some 180 TCR beta chains were listed as associated with cytomegalovirus. In a later genetic analysis, a missense DCLRE1C variant was associated with V-gene and J-gene trimming of TCR beta chains, and the association was replicated in an independent cohort. According to a later genetic analysis, donors in an Asian-associated ancestry cluster had fewer N-insertions in productive TCRs than the approximately 670-donor mean. According to the authors, the approach could potentially be generalized to other disease states and immunological phenotypes. The only immune exposure information available for the cohort was CMV serostatus. In a later analysis, TCR association rates were found to vary across HLA loci, with the most associated TCRs seen for DRB1 alleles and the fewest for HLA-C alleles. In a later analysis, HLA-associated TCR beta chains showed more clonal expansion and lower generation probabilities than non-associated chains that were equally common. Linkage disequilibrium might explain the correlated functional status among segregating V segments, but an unknown experimental factor could not be ruled out. Because some donors lacked HLA typing at each locus, the association tests relied only on the typed subset. This cohort had only TCR beta chains sequenced, and the lack of alpha or paired-chain data limited which features could be detected. An earlier analysis of some 590 of the donors showed that most TCR beta V segments appeared in productive rearrangements either about 90% or about 30% of the time, which broadly matched IMGT annotations. In vitro tests confirmed that a few of the cytomegalovirus-associated TCR beta chains recognize cytomegalovirus antigens. A group of highly shared sequence variants was considered likely to be a technical artifact of the sequencing pipeline. Because the 87-base-pair reads could not distinguish some IMGT-functional V segments, including TRBV6-2 and TRBV6-3, those segments were excluded.

Library preparation employed the immunoSEQ multiplex PCR assay. For the multiplex PCR, a mixture combining 60 forward primers for TCR Vbeta segments and 13 reverse primers for TCR Jbeta segments was used. A multiplex PCR assay on genomic DNA amplified the CDR3 region of rearranged TCR beta genes. Amplified TCR beta libraries were sequenced as 87-base-pair reads on the Illumina HiSeq System. On the authors' methods: A later analysis tallied 75 million to 95 million unique TCR beta chains across the approximately 670 repertoires, and some 12 million of those chains were shared by two or more donors. Raw reads were error-corrected and collapsed into unique sequences with a nearest-neighbor algorithm that merged closely related sequences to remove PCR and sequencing errors. V, D and J gene segments were assigned by aligning CDR3 sequences to IMGT reference sequences. For a sequence to be retained, a match of at least six nucleotides to both a V gene segment and a J gene segment was required. A rearrangement counted as productive if the CDR3 had no stop codons and remained in frame with V and J, and every other rearrangement counted as non-productive. CDR3 was defined by IMGT convention, running from the second conserved V-encoded cysteine to the conserved J-encoded phenylalanine. The earlier analysis of some 600 of the donors excluded sequences that lacked an unambiguous match to a single V gene segment. In an earlier analysis of approximately 560 of the donors, a V segment was called functional when productive rearrangements were above 56.7%, and segregating when the standard deviation between donors exceeded 5%. To diagnose cytomegalovirus status from the catalog of TCR beta chain sequences, a statistical classification framework was built. A later analysis assigned V and J genes by comparing TCR nucleotide sequences with IMGT/GENE-DB human TR gene sequences. Using the TCRdist pipeline, a later analysis assigned CDR3 sequences along with most-parsimonious VDJ recombination scenarios. In a later analysis, every TCR beta chain was defined by the combination of its CDR3 amino acid sequence and its V-gene family, and reads without a unique V-gene family were dropped. In a later analysis, around 600 highly shared, low-generation-probability nucleotide sequences were removed to address suspected cross-contamination and a sequencing artifact. In a later analysis, a clonal expansion index for each public chain was calculated from normalized within-repertoire ranks of inferred template counts. In a later analysis, generation probabilities were computed using a VDJ recombination model fitted to out-of-frame rearrangements, and the results were checked against IGoR. Hypergeometric tests were used in a later analysis to score TCR-TCR, TCR-HLA and TCR-CMV co-occurrence, with a repertoire-size bias correction applied to the TCR pairs. In a later analysis, false discovery rates were estimated by permuting HLA or CMV assignments 20 times. A later analysis grouped co-occurring TCRs with DBSCAN, adding TCRdist sequence similarity when clustering within HLA-allele-positive subsets. Co-occurrence clustering excluded repertoires with fewer than 30,000 or more than 120,000 public chains, plus five with anomalous nucleotide sharing. TCRdb mirrors the immuneACCESS table, restricted to in-frame sequences. Some clones are absent from its copies; in checked studies, under half trace to an unresolved V gene, and the reason for the others is unknown. V and J calls and clone size come straight from that table; D and trimming were deduced from the DNA. The sample yields about 120,000 clones; around 60% were counted once. The ten largest clones represent less than 9.5% of the sample.

As encoded in the germline V gene (reference sequence), CDR1 is SGHAT while CDR2 is FQDESV. Here V drops 1 base and J drops 1 base, and the junction holds 3 bases not matched to any gene. Including cysteine and phenylalanine, the CDR3 has 16 amino acids. Only the CDR3 DNA stays, 48 bases, in frame from base 1. In total, roughly 670 healthy bone marrow donors made up the cohort. All cohort members were sampled while nominally healthy, although unrecorded immune exposures were likely present. The donor tested CMV seropositive and was one of the 289 seropositive cohort members. Each donor provided a peripheral blood sample, and peripheral blood mononuclear cells were used for TCR beta sequencing. Genomic DNA extraction from the blood cell samples was performed with the Qiagen DNeasy Blood Extraction Kit. A note on this clone: The antigen it recognizes is unknown. Base-call qualities are not available, and no considerably larger clone is one nucleotide away.

The rearrangement combines TRBV11-1 with TRBJ2-5; 10 middle bases align to TRBD2. The specimen was PBMCs. The sequence derives from a woman aged 40 to 50 in good health and CMV-seropositive. The CDR3 in this case is CASSLGRTSGQETQYF. At the DNA level, the sequence is TGTGCCAGCAGCTTAGGTAGGACTAGCGGCCAAGAGACCCAGTACTTC.